What follows describes a single T cell receptor (beta chain). Its cognate antigen is unknown. Germline V CDR1 and CDR2: SGHRS, YFSETQ. CDR3 length: 14 residues. V lost 8 bases, J lost 3 bases, and 17 bases lay in between. These data belong to a study of T cell responses to AZD1222 COVID-19 vaccine. Whole-study results and caveats: Mapped onto spike, vaccine-associated CD4 TCRs spanned it and were dominant at 160-218 and 743-854. After two AZD1222 doses, spike-specific TCR breadth and depth rose versus day 0. Only five to seven individuals given AZD1222 were seropositive at baseline.

Samples with a second dose at about 4 or about 12 weeks were pooled together. Assay used: immunoSEQ multiplex PCR; TCRdb lists only in-frame clones, some missing. The sample records around 80,000 clones, nearly 90% being singletons. The V call is TRBV5-1, the J call TRBJ1-1; possible D gene TRBD1, 5 bases. This specimen was peripheral blood, taken 28 days after the second AZD1222 dose. The clonotype was recovered from an adult who received the AZD1222 COVID-19 vaccine. CDR3 nucleotides: TGCGCCAGTACCTGGGCCGGGGGTGACACTGAAGCTTTCTTT. Its protein product is CASTWAGGDTEAFF. The full variable domain, its missing parts supplied by reference TRBV5-1 and TRBJ1-1, is KAGVTQTPRYLIKTRGQQVTLSCSPISGHRSVSWYQQTPGQGLQFLFEYFSETQRNKGNFPGRFSGRQFSNSRSEMNVSTLELGDSALYLCASTWAGGDTEAFFGQGTRLTVV.